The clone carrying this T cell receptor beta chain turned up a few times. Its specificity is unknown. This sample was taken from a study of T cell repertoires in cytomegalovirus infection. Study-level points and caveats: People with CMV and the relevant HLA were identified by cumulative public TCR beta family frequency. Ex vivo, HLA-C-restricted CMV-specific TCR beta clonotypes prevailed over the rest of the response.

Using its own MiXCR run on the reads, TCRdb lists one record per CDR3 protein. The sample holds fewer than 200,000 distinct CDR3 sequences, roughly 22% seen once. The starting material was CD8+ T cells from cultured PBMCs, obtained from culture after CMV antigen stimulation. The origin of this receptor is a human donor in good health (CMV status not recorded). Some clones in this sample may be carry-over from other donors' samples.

This CDR3 is CASGWSSYNEQFF. The CDR3 DNA is TGTGCCAGCGGGTGGAGCTCCTACAATGAGCAGTTCTTC. This sequence joins TRBV6-6 and TRBJ2-1; no clear D gene. V was trimmed by 8 bases and J by 0 bases, leaving 8 bases between them. Germline V gene lookup returns CDR1 MNHNY and CDR2 SVGAGI (reference sequence). The CDR3 is 13 amino acids.